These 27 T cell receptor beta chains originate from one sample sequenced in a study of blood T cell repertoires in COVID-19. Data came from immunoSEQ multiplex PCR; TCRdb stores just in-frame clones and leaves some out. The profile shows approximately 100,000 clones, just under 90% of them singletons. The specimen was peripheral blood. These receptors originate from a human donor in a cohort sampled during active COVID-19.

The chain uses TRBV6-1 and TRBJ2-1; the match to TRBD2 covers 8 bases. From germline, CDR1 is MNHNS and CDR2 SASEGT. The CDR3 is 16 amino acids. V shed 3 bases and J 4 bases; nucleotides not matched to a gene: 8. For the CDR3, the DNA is TGTGCCAGCAGTGATTGGGGGACTAGTGATTACAATGAGCAGTTCTTC. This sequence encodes CASSDWGTSDYNEQFF.

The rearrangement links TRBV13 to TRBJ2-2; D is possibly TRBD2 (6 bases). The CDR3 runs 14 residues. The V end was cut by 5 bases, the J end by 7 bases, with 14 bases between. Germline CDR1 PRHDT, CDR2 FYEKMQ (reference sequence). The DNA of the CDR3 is TGTGCCAGCAGCCCCACCGGGGGTATCGGGGAGCTGTTTTTT. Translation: CASSPTGGIGELFF.

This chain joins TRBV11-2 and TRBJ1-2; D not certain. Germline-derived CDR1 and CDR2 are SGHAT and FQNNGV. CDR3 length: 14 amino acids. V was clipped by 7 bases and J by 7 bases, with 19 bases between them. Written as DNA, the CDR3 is TGTGCCAGCACCCCCGGTAGGTTGAGCGGTGGCTACACCTTC. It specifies CASTPGRLSGGYTF.

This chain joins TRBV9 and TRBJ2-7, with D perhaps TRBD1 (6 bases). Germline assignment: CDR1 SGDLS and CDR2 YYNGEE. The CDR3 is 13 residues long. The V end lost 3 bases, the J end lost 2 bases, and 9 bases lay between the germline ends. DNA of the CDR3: TGTGCCAGCAGCGGGGGGCAAACCTACGAGCAGTACTTC. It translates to CASSGGQTYEQYF.

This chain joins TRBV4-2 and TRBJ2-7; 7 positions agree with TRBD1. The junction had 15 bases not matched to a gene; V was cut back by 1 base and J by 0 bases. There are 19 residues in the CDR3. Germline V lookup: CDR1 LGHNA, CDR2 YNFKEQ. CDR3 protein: CASSQGTGKRQGYSYEQYF. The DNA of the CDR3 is TGTGCCAGCAGCCAAGGTACTGGGAAGCGACAGGGATACTCCTACGAGCAGTACTTC.

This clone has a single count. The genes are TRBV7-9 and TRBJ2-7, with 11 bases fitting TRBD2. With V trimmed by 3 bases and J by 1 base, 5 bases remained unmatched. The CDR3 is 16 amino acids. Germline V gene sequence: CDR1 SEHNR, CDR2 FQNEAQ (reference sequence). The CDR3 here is CASSFAGTSGSYEQYF. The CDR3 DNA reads TGTGCCAGCAGCTTCGCCGGGACTAGCGGATCCTACGAGCAGTACTTC. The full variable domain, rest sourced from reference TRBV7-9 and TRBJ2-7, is DTGVSQNPRHKITKRGQNVTFRCDPISEHNRLYWYRQTLGQGPEFLTYFQNEAQLEKSRLLSDRFSAERPKGSFSTLEIQRTEQGDSAMYLCASSFAGTSGSYEQYFGPGTRLTVT.

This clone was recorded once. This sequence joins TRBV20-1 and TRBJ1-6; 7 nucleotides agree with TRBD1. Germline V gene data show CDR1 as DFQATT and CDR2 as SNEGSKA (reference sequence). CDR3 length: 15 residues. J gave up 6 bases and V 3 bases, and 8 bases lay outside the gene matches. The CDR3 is CSASEGAGFNSPLHF. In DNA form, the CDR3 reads TGCAGTGCTAGTGAGGGGGCAGGATTTAATTCACCCCTCCACTTT.

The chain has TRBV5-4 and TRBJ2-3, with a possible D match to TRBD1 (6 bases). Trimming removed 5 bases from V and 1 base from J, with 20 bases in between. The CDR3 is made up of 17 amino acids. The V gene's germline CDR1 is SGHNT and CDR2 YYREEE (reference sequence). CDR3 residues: CASSHPNGEGGTDTQYF. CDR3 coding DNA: TGTGCCAGCAGTCACCCTAACGGAGAGGGGGGCACAGATACGCAGTATTTT. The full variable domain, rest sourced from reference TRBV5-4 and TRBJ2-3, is ETGVTQSPTHLIKTRGQQVTLRCSSQSGHNTVSWYQQALGQGPQFIFQYYREEENGRGNFPPRFSGLQFPNYSSELNVNALELDDSALYLCASSHPNGEGGTDTQYFGPGTRLTVL.

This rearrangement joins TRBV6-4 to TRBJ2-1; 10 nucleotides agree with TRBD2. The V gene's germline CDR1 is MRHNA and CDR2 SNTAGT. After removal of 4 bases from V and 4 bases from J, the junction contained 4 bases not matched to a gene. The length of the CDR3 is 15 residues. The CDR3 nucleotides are TGTGCCAGCAGTGTAACTAGCGGGGCGTACAATGAGCAGTTCTTC. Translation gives CASSVTSGAYNEQFF.

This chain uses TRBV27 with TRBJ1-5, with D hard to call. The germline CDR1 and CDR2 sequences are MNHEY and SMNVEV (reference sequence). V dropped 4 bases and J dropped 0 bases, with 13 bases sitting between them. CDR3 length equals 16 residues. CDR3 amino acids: CASSSRTGYSNQPQHF. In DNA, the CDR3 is TGTGCCAGCAGTTCTCGGACGGGATATAGCAATCAGCCCCAGCATTTT.

The chain's CDR3 is CASSSVLPGVRGSNEQFF. The CDR3, as DNA: TGTGCCAGCAGTTCCGTACTCCCAGGGGTTAGGGGCTCGAATGAGCAGTTCTTC. This chain connects TRBV6-2 or TRBV6-3 to TRBJ2-1; perhaps TRBD1 as D (6 bases). Per the germline V gene, CDR1 is MNHEY and CDR2 is SVGEGT. The CDR3 length is 18 residues. V was pared by 4 bases and J by 7 bases, with 26 bases between.

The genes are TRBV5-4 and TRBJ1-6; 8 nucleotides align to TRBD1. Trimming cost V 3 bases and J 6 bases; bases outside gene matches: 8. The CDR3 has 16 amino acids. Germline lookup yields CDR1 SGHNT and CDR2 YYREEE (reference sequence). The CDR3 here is CASSSGQAPFNSPLHF. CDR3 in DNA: TGTGCCAGCAGCTCGGGACAGGCTCCATTTAATTCACCCCTCCACTTT.

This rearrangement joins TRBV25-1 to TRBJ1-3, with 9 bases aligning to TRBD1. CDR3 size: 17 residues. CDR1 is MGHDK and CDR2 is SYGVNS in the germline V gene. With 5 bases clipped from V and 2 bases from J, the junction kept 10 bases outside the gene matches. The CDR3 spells CASSPGQGFGAGNTIYF. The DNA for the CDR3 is TGTGCCAGCAGTCCGGGACAGGGTTTCGGGGCTGGAAACACCATATATTTT.

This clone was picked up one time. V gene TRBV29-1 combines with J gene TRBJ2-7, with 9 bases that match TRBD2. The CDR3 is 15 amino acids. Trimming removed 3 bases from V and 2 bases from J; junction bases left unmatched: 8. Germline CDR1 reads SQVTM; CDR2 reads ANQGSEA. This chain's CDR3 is CSVDLAGGIPYEQYF. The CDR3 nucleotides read TGCAGCGTTGATCTCGCGGGGGGGATACCCTACGAGCAGTACTTC.

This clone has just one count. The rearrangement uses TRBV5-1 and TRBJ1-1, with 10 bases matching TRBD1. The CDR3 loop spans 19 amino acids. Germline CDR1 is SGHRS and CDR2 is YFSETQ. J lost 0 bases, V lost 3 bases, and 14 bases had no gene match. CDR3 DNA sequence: TGCGCCAGCAGCTCTGGGACCGGGACAGGGGCCATTATGAACACTGAAGCTTTCTTT. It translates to CASSSGTGTGAIMNTEAFF.

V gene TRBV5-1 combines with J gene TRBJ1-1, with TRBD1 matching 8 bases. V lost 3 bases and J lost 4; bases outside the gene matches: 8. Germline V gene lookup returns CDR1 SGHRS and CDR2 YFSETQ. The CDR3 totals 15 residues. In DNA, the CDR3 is TGCGCCAGCAGCTCAAGGACAGGGTCAGGCACTGAAGCTTTCTTT. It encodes CASSSRTGSGTEAFF.

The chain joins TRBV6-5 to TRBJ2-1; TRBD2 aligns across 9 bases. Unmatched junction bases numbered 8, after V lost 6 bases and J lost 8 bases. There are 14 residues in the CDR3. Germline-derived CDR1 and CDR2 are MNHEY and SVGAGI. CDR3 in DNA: TGTGCCAGCAGCTACAGGGCGGGGGGGGATGAGCAGTTCTTC. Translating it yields CASSYRAGGDEQFF.

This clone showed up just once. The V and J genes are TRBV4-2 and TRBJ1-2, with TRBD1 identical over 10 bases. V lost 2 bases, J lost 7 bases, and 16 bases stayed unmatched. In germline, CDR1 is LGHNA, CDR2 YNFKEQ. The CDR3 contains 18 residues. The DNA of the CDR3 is TGTGCCAGCAGCCAATACCTGGCGCCTGGGACAGGGGTGGGTGGCTACACCTTC. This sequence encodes CASSQYLAPGTGVGGYTF.

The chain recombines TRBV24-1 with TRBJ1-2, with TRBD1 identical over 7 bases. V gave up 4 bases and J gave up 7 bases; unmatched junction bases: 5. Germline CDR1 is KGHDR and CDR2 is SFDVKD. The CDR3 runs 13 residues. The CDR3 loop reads CATSETGSRGYTF. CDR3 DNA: TGTGCCACCAGTGAGACAGGGTCCCGTGGCTACACCTTC.

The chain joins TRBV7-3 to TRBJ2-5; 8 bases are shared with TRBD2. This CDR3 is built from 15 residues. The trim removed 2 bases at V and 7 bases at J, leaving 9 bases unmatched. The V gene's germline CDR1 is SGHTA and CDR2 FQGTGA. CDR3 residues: CASSLWGAGVGTQYF. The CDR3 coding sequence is TGTGCCAGCAGCTTATGGGGAGCGGGAGTTGGGACCCAGTACTTC.

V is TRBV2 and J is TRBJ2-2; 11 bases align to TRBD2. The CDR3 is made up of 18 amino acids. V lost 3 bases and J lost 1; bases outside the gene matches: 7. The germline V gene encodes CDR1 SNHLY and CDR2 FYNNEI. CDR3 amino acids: CASSDPRLAGMNTGELFF. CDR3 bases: TGTGCCAGCAGTGACCCGCGACTAGCGGGGATGAACACCGGGGAGCTGTTTTTT.

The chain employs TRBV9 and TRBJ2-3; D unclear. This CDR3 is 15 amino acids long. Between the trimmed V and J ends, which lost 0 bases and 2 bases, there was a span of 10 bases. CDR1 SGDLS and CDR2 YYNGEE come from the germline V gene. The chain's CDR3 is CASSVAPSSTDTQYF. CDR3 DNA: TGTGCCAGCAGCGTAGCTCCTTCCTCCACAGATACGCAGTATTTT.

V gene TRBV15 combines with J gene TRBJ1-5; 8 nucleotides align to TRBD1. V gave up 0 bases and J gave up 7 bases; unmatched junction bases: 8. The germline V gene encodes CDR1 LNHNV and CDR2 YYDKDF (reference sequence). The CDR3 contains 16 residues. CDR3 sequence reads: CATSRDLGQGGQPQHF. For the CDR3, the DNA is TGTGCCACCAGCAGAGATTTAGGACAGGGCGGACAGCCCCAGCATTTT.

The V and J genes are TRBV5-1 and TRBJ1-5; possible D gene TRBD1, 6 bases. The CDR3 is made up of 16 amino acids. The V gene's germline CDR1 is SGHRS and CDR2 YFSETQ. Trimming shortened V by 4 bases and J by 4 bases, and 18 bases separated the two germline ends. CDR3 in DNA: TGCGCCAGCAGCCCGGGACACCCCGGATCAAATCAGCCCCAGCATTTT. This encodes CASSPGHPGSNQPQHF.

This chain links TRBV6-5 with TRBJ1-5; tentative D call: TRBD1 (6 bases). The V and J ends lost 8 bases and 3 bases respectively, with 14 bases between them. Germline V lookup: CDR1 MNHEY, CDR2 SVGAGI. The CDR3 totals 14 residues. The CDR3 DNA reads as TGTGCCAGCGGACAGACAGGCCCCAATCAGCCCCAGCATTTT. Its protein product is CASGQTGPNQPQHF.

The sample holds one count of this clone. The DNA of the CDR3 is TGTGCCAGCAGCTTCTCTAGCGGGAGGGCCAGTGGGGCCAACGTCCTGACTTTC. This sequence encodes CASSFSSGRASGANVLTF. The chain couples TRBV7-8 to TRBJ2-6, with 12 bases matching TRBD2. V trimming: 3 bases; J trimming: 3 bases; junction bases outside the gene matches: 6. The CDR3 loop spans 18 amino acids. The V gene's germline CDR1 is SGHVS and CDR2 FQNEAQ.

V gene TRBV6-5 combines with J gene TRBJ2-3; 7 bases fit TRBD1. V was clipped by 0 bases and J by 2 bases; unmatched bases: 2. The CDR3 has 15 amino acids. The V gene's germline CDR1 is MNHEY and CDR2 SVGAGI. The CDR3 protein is CASSYSGQFTDTQYF. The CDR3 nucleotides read TGTGCCAGCAGTTACTCGGGACAGTTCACAGATACGCAGTATTTT.